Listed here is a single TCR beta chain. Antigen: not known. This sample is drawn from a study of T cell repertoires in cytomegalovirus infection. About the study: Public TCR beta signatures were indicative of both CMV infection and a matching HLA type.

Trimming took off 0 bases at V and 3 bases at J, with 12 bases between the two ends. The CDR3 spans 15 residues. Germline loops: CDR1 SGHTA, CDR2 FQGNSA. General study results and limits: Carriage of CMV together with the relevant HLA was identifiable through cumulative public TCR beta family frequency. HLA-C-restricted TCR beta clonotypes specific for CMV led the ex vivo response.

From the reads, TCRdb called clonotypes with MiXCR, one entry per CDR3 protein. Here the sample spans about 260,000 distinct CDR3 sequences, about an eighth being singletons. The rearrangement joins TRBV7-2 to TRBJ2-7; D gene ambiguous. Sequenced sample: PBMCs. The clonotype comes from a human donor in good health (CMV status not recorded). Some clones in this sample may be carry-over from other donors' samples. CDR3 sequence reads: CASSLAAQPHYEQYF. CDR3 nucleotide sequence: TGTGCCAGCAGCTTAGCGGCTCAGCCCCACTACGAGCAGTACTTC. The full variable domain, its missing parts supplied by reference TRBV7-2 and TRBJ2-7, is GAGVSQSPSNKVTEKGKDVELRCDPISGHTALYWYRQSLGQGLEFLIYFQGNSAPDKSGLPSDRFSAERTGGSVSTLTIQRTQQEDSAVYLCASSLAAQPHYEQYFGPGTRLTVT.